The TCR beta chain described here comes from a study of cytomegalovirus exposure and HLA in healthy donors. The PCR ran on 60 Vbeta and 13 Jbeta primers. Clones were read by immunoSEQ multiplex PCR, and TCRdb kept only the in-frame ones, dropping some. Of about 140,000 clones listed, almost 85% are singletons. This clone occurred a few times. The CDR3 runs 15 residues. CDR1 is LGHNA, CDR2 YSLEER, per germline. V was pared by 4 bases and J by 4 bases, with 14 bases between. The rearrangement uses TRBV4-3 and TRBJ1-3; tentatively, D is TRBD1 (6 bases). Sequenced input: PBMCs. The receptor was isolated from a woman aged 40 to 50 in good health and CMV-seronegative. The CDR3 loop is CASSLVQGQGNTIYF. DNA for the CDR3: TGCGCCAGCAGCCTGGTACAGGGTCAGGGAAACACCATATATTTT.